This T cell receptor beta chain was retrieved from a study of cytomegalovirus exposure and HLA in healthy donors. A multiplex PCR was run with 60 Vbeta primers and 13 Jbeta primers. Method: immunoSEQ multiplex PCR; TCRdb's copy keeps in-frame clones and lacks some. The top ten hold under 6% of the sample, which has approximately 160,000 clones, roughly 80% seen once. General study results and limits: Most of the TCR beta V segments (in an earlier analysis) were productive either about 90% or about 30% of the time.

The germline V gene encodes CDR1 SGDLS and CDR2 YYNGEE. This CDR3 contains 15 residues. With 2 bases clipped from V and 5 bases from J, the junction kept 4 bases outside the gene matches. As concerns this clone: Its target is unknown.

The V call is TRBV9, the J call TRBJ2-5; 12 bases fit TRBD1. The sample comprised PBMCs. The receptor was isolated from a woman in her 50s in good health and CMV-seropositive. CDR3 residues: CASSVGTGGLETQYF. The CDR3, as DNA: TGTGCCAGCAGCGTGGGGACAGGGGGCTTGGAGACCCAGTACTTC.